A selection of T cell receptor beta chains follows, all from one sample in a study of control samples from healthy donors and cancer patients. Some clones are missing from TCRdb's copy, which holds only in-frame ones; the method was immunoSEQ multiplex PCR. The data show fewer than 40,000 clones, 93% seen once. The specimen sequenced was PBMCs. Source of these receptors: a man between 40 and 49 years old with colorectal cancer. Both conserved end residues are part of each CDR3. The D gene is left open where the match is weak. The size field is filled for only some rows; it gives once, few, many or a size class.

cdr3_nt cdr3_aa v_call clone_size j_call d_call
TGTGCTAGTGGTTTGGATCGACAGTACACAGATACGCAGTATTTT CASGLDRQYTDTQYF TRBV12-5 . TRBJ2-3 .
TGTGCCAGCAGTCCCGGCTTCTATGGCTACACCTTC CASSPGFYGYTF TRBV12-3/TRBV12-4 . TRBJ1-2 .
TGTGCCTGGAGTGAGGGTAACTATGGCTACACCTTC CAWSEGNYGYTF TRBV30 . TRBJ1-2 .
TGTGCCAGCAGCCAAGTTCAAGGATGGGAGACCCAGTACTTC CASSQVQGWETQYF TRBV3-1/TRBV3-2 . TRBJ2-5 .
TGCGCCAGCAGCTCCCGAGGGGGGGGGAACACTGAAGCTTTCTTT CASSSRGGGNTEAFF TRBV5-1 . TRBJ1-1 .
TGTGCCAGTAGTATGTTGCAGGGGGCATGGGAGACCCAGTACTTC CASSMLQGAWETQYF TRBV19 . TRBJ2-5 TRBD1
TGCGCCAGCAGCTTGGCCGGGGGGGACTATGGCTACACCTTC CASSLAGGDYGYTF TRBV5-1 . TRBJ1-2 .
TGTGCCATCAGGGTAGGGGAGATAGGGGATACGCAGTATTTT CAIRVGEIGDTQYF TRBV10-3 . TRBJ2-3 .
TGTGCCAGCAGTCAGGGGGTTGGACAGGGCGGAAACACCATATATTTT CASSQGVGQGGNTIYF TRBV4-2 . TRBJ1-3 TRBD1
TGTGCCAGCAGCGTAGACCCCCTAGCGGGGGCTAGCACAGATACGCAGTATTTT CASSVDPLAGASTDTQYF TRBV9 . TRBJ2-3 TRBD2
TGTGCCAGCAGTTACTCCGGGGGGACGAGCACAGATACGCAGTATTTT CASSYSGGTSTDTQYF TRBV6-6 . TRBJ2-3 TRBD2
TGCAGCGCCACCATCCCCCGCGAGACCCAGTACTTC CSATIPRETQYF TRBV29-1 . TRBJ2-5 .
TGTGCCAGCAGACGAAACAGGGGAGGTACCGGGGAGCTGTTTTTT CASRRNRGGTGELFF TRBV6-5 . TRBJ2-2 .
TGTGCCAGCAGCGTGGGCGGGGGCAGCTCCTACAATGAGCAGTTCTTC CASSVGGGSSYNEQFF TRBV9 . TRBJ2-1 .
TGTGCCAGCAGCAACCGCAGACAGGGTGTTAACTATGGCTACACCTTC CASSNRRQGVNYGYTF TRBV21-1 few TRBJ1-2 .
TGCGCCAGCAGCGCTCTTCAAGGGTCCGGGAACACTGAAGCTTTCTTT CASSALQGSGNTEAFF TRBV5-1 . TRBJ1-1 .
TGCGCCGGCAGCCAAGATAGAAATCAGCCCCAGCATTTT CAGSQDRNQPQHF TRBV4-3 . TRBJ1-5 .
TGTGCCAGTAGCACAAGGGGTACGCAGTATTTT CASSTRGTQYF TRBV19 . TRBJ2-3 .
TGTGCCAGCAGTACCCGGGACAGCTCGAACACCGGGGAGCTGTTTTTT CASSTRDSSNTGELFF TRBV6-6 . TRBJ2-2 TRBD1
TGTGCCAGCAGCTTAGGTGTTTACGAGCAGTACTTC CASSLGVYEQYF TRBV11-3 . TRBJ2-7 .
TGTGCCAGTAGTATAGATCTATATCAGCCCCAGCATTTT CASSIDLYQPQHF TRBV19 . TRBJ1-5 .
TGTGCCAGCACCTCAAGGGATACGCAGTATTTT CASTSRDTQYF TRBV12-3/TRBV12-4 . TRBJ2-3 .
TGTGCCAGCAGTTTAAACACGAACTATGGCTACACCTTC CASSLNTNYGYTF TRBV27 . TRBJ1-2 .
TGTGCCAGCAGTTTTACCCCCCCGACTAGCGGGCACTCCTACGAGCAGTACTTC CASSFTPPTSGHSYEQYF TRBV27 . TRBJ2-7 TRBD2
TGTGCCAGCAGCTTAGCTTGGTACTCTGGAAACACCATATATTTT CASSLAWYSGNTIYF TRBV7-2 . TRBJ1-3 .
TGTGCCAGCAGCTTGAAGGGGCTGGATGGCTACACCTTC CASSLKGLDGYTF TRBV5-4 . TRBJ1-2 .
TGTGCCAGTAACCCAGCGGGGGCTACTACAGATACGCAGTATTTT CASNPAGATTDTQYF TRBV19 . TRBJ2-3 TRBD2
TGTGCCAGCAGCTTACGGACAGCCGTGGGGAACGAGCAGTACTTC CASSLRTAVGNEQYF TRBV3-1/TRBV3-2 . TRBJ2-7 .
TGTGCCAGCAGTTCCCTGGGGGAGTCCTACAATGAGCAGTTCTTC CASSSLGESYNEQFF TRBV27 once TRBJ2-1 .
TGTGCCAGCAGTTACGGTCGGGGGGAGACTGAAGCTTTCTTT CASSYGRGETEAFF TRBV6-2/TRBV6-3 few TRBJ1-1 .
TGTGCCAGCAGAAACCCTACCCCGTCTGACCTCGGGCCCATATATTTT CASRNPTPSDLGPIYF TRBV13 . TRBJ1-3 .
TGTGCCAGCAGCTTGATGATTCACACTGAAGCTTTCTTT CASSLMIHTEAFF TRBV11-2 once TRBJ1-1 .
TGTGCCAGCAACCAAATGGGCGGGGATGGCTACACCTTC CASNQMGGDGYTF TRBV5-5 . TRBJ1-2 .
TGTGCCAGCAGCCCACACTCGTCCGGGGGCAATGAGCAGTTCTTC CASSPHSSGGNEQFF TRBV7-2 . TRBJ2-1 .
TGTGCCAGCAGCTTGTTTAAAAGACCCGGGACAGATACGCAGTATTTT CASSLFKRPGTDTQYF TRBV5-6 . TRBJ2-3 .
TGTGCCAGCTCCGGGACTAGCGGGGGAATCCGATTGGGTGAGCAGTTCTTC CASSGTSGGIRLGEQFF TRBV2 . TRBJ2-1 TRBD2
TGTGCCAGCAGTCGGGGCGGGGAGGGAAAACTGTTTTTT CASSRGGEGKLFF TRBV6-5 . TRBJ1-4 .
TGTGCCAGCAGCGTAGTGTGGGGGGACAATGAGCAGTTCTTC CASSVVWGDNEQFF TRBV9 . TRBJ2-1 .
TGCAGTGCAAGCTACCCGGAGGGCTACACCTTC CSASYPEGYTF TRBV20-1 once TRBJ1-2 .
TGTGCCAGCAGTGAACCGGGACAGATCCCCCCCGAGCAGTACTTC CASSEPGQIPPEQYF TRBV6-1 . TRBJ2-7 TRBD1
TGTGCCAGTAGTCCTTATGGCGAGACCCAGTACTTC CASSPYGETQYF TRBV19 . TRBJ2-5 .
TGTGCCAGCAGCCTGACAGGGGATCGGCTGAGCTATGGCTACACCTTC CASSLTGDRLSYGYTF TRBV13 . TRBJ1-2 TRBD1
TGTGCCAGCTTGGGGGGAAACAATGAGCAGTTCTTC CASLGGNNEQFF TRBV27 . TRBJ2-1 .
TGCGCCAGCAGCTTTACAGACAGGGGGCATGGGGAGCAGTTCTTC CASSFTDRGHGEQFF TRBV5-1 . TRBJ2-1 TRBD1
TGTGCCAGCAGTGACGGGGGCAGGGAGGACAATGAGCAGTTCTTC CASSDGGREDNEQFF TRBV2 . TRBJ2-1 .